A selection of T cell receptor beta chains follows, all from one sample in a study of blood T cell repertoires in COVID-19. Method: immunoSEQ multiplex PCR; TCRdb's copy keeps in-frame clones and lacks some. The data show around 300,000 clones, with about 93% seen just once and around 1.1% held by the top ten. The specimen sequenced was PBMCs or T cells enriched from blood (not recorded which). These receptor sequences come from a woman in her twenties or thirties who had recovered from COVID-19. Both conserved end residues are part of each CDR3. D genes are given only for firm matches. Size values are once, few and many counts, or a class for expanded clones, and some rows have none.

CDR3 length: 14; D gene: TRBD1; clone size: -; J gene: TRBJ1-1; V gene: TRBV5-1; CDR3 DNA: TGCGCCAGCAGCTCCGGGACAGCTAAGTCTGAAGCTTTCTTT; CDR3 protein: CASSSGTAKSEAFF
CDR3 length: 17; D gene: TRBD1; clone size: once; J gene: TRBJ1-2; V gene: TRBV15; CDR3 DNA: TGTGCCACCAGCAGAGATGGACAGGGATGGAATACTTATGGCTACACCTTC; CDR3 protein: CATSRDGQGWNTYGYTF
CDR3 length: 14; D gene: TRBD1; clone size: -; J gene: TRBJ2-2; V gene: TRBV24-1; CDR3 DNA: TGTGCCACCAGAGACAGGGGAAGCACCGGGGAGCTGTTTTTT; CDR3 protein: CATRDRGSTGELFF
CDR3 length: 17; D gene: -; clone size: -; J gene: TRBJ1-3; V gene: TRBV3-1/TRBV3-2; CDR3 DNA: TGTGCCAGCACGCACGCCGATACAGGCTACTCTGGAAACACCATATATTTT; CDR3 protein: CASTHADTGYSGNTIYF
CDR3 length: 15; D gene: -; clone size: -; J gene: TRBJ1-1; V gene: TRBV27; CDR3 DNA: TGTGCCAGCACTCCCGGGGGGACCCCCGCTGCTGAAGCTTTCTTT; CDR3 protein: CASTPGGTPAAEAFF
CDR3 length: 12; D gene: -; clone size: -; J gene: TRBJ2-7; V gene: TRBV3-1/TRBV3-2; CDR3 DNA: TGTGCCAGCAGCCGACTATCCTACGAGCAGTACTTC; CDR3 protein: CASSRLSYEQYF
CDR3 length: 15; D gene: TRBD2; clone size: once; J gene: TRBJ2-1; V gene: TRBV27; CDR3 DNA: TGTGCCAGCAGTTCCGCGGGACTAGGGGACAATGAGCAGTTCTTC; CDR3 protein: CASSSAGLGDNEQFF
CDR3 length: 15; D gene: TRBD1; clone size: -; J gene: TRBJ1-1; V gene: TRBV10-2; CDR3 DNA: TGCGCCAGCAGTGAGAGGCAGGGGGCGGGCACTGAAGCTTTCTTT; CDR3 protein: CASSERQGAGTEAFF
CDR3 length: 15; D gene: TRBD1; clone size: -; J gene: TRBJ1-6; V gene: TRBV11-2; CDR3 DNA: TGTGCCAGCAGCTTAGTGGGACAGCTAAATTCACCCCTCCACTTT; CDR3 protein: CASSLVGQLNSPLHF
CDR3 length: 16; D gene: -; clone size: -; J gene: TRBJ2-5; V gene: TRBV24-1; CDR3 DNA: TGTGCCACCAGTGAGCCAACCGGTCGACAGGCAGAGACCCAGTACTTC; CDR3 protein: CATSEPTGRQAETQYF
CDR3 length: 16; D gene: -; clone size: -; J gene: TRBJ2-1; V gene: TRBV7-6; CDR3 DNA: TGTGCCAGCAGCCCAGTTCAAGGACTAAAGTACAATGAGCAGTTCTTC; CDR3 protein: CASSPVQGLKYNEQFF
CDR3 length: 12; D gene: -; clone size: -; J gene: TRBJ1-4; V gene: TRBV19; CDR3 DNA: TGTGCCAGTGGTGTAAACCGGGGAAAACTGTTTTTT; CDR3 protein: CASGVNRGKLFF
CDR3 length: 16; D gene: TRBD1; clone size: -; J gene: TRBJ2-2; V gene: TRBV5-1; CDR3 DNA: TGCGCCAGCAGCTTGGCGGGGACAGCCAACACCGGGGAGCTGTTTTTT; CDR3 protein: CASSLAGTANTGELFF
CDR3 length: 14; D gene: -; clone size: -; J gene: TRBJ2-5; V gene: TRBV7-2; CDR3 DNA: TGTGCCAGCAGCCGTATGGACAGCCAGGAGACCCAGTACTTC; CDR3 protein: CASSRMDSQETQYF
CDR3 length: 12; D gene: TRBD1; clone size: -; J gene: TRBJ2-1; V gene: TRBV24-1; CDR3 DNA: TGTGCCACCAGTCAGGGGGCGAGGGAGCAGTTCTTC; CDR3 protein: CATSQGAREQFF
CDR3 length: 16; D gene: TRBD2; clone size: once; J gene: TRBJ2-5; V gene: TRBV30; CDR3 DNA: TGTGCCTGGAGGCCCGGGACTAGCGGGAGTGGGGAGACCCAGTACTTC; CDR3 protein: CAWRPGTSGSGETQYF
CDR3 length: 13; D gene: TRBD1; clone size: many; J gene: TRBJ2-5; V gene: TRBV19; CDR3 DNA: TGTGCCAGTAAGACAGGGGGCGGGGAGACCCAGTACTTC; CDR3 protein: CASKTGGGETQYF
CDR3 length: 17; D gene: -; clone size: -; J gene: TRBJ2-1; V gene: TRBV9; CDR3 DNA: TGTGCCAGCAGCCCCAGGGGTAGCCTGAGCTCCTACAATGAGCAGTTCTTC; CDR3 protein: CASSPRGSLSSYNEQFF
CDR3 length: 16; D gene: -; clone size: -; J gene: TRBJ2-7; V gene: TRBV5-6; CDR3 DNA: TGTGCCAGCAGCCCTACCTCCACAGAGTACCCCTACGAGCAGTACTTC; CDR3 protein: CASSPTSTEYPYEQYF
CDR3 length: 14; D gene: -; clone size: -; J gene: TRBJ2-3; V gene: TRBV13; CDR3 DNA: TGTGCCAGCAGCTTACAGGGGGGATCAGATACGCAGTATTTT; CDR3 protein: CASSLQGGSDTQYF
CDR3 length: 16; D gene: TRBD1; clone size: -; J gene: TRBJ1-1; V gene: TRBV19; CDR3 DNA: TGTGCCAGTAGTATACACCCGACAGGGGCGAACACTGAAGCTTTCTTT; CDR3 protein: CASSIHPTGANTEAFF
CDR3 length: 14; D gene: TRBD1; clone size: -; J gene: TRBJ2-7; V gene: TRBV7-2; CDR3 DNA: TGTGCCAGCAGCTTAGTACAGGGGGCCTACGAGCAGTACTTC; CDR3 protein: CASSLVQGAYEQYF
CDR3 length: 16; D gene: TRBD1; clone size: -; J gene: TRBJ2-7; V gene: TRBV11-2; CDR3 DNA: TGTGCCAGCAGCTCTCGACAGGGAAGGGATCTCTACGAGCAGTACTTC; CDR3 protein: CASSSRQGRDLYEQYF
CDR3 length: 13; D gene: -; clone size: -; J gene: TRBJ2-5; V gene: TRBV4-3; CDR3 DNA: TGCGCCAGCAGCCTTAAAGCACCAGGGACCCAGTACTTC; CDR3 protein: CASSLKAPGTQYF
CDR3 length: 16; D gene: -; clone size: once; J gene: TRBJ1-2; V gene: TRBV19; CDR3 DNA: TGTGCCAGTAGTAGGAAGACAATCGGGACACTGTATGGCTACACCTTC; CDR3 protein: CASSRKTIGTLYGYTF
CDR3 length: 14; D gene: TRBD2; clone size: few; J gene: TRBJ2-7; V gene: TRBV6-2/TRBV6-3; CDR3 DNA: TGTGCCAGCAGTTACGTGGGGACTATCTACGAGCAGTACTTC; CDR3 protein: CASSYVGTIYEQYF
CDR3 length: 15; D gene: TRBD1; clone size: -; J gene: TRBJ1-4; V gene: TRBV9; CDR3 DNA: TGTGCCAGCAGCGTACAGGGGGCGGGTAATGAAAAACTGTTTTTT; CDR3 protein: CASSVQGAGNEKLFF
CDR3 length: 13; D gene: -; clone size: -; J gene: TRBJ1-5; V gene: TRBV19; CDR3 DNA: TGTGCCAGTACGGGGATGATCAATCAGCCCCAGCATTTT; CDR3 protein: CASTGMINQPQHF
CDR3 length: 17; D gene: TRBD2; clone size: -; J gene: TRBJ2-1; V gene: TRBV29-1; CDR3 DNA: TGCAGCGTTGATGGACTAGCGGGAGGCTCCTCCTACAATGAGCAGTTCTTC; CDR3 protein: CSVDGLAGGSSYNEQFF
CDR3 length: 12; D gene: -; clone size: -; J gene: TRBJ1-2; V gene: TRBV2; CDR3 DNA: TGTGCCAGCAGTTCCGGGACTGTTTCATACACCTTC; CDR3 protein: CASSSGTVSYTF
CDR3 length: 13; D gene: -; clone size: -; J gene: TRBJ1-2; V gene: TRBV27; CDR3 DNA: TGTGCCAGCAGTCCCAACGGACAGTATGGCTACACCTTC; CDR3 protein: CASSPNGQYGYTF
CDR3 length: 16; D gene: TRBD1; clone size: few; J gene: TRBJ1-1; V gene: TRBV28; CDR3 DNA: TGTGCCAGCAGTTTAGTCGACAGGGTGATTGGGGCTGAAGCTTTCTTT; CDR3 protein: CASSLVDRVIGAEAFF
CDR3 length: 15; D gene: TRBD2; clone size: -; J gene: TRBJ2-1; V gene: TRBV4-2; CDR3 DNA: TGTGCCAGCAGCCAAGAATGGCTAGCGGACAATGAGCAGTTCTTC; CDR3 protein: CASSQEWLADNEQFF
CDR3 length: 15; D gene: -; clone size: -; J gene: TRBJ2-4; V gene: TRBV28; CDR3 DNA: TGTGCCAGCAGTTCCTACAGTCTAGCCAAAAACATTCAGTACTTC; CDR3 protein: CASSSYSLAKNIQYF
CDR3 length: 16; D gene: TRBD2; clone size: -; J gene: TRBJ2-1; V gene: TRBV19; CDR3 DNA: TGTGCCAGTAGTATTTTGCGTAGCGGGAGACACAATGAGCAGTTCTTC; CDR3 protein: CASSILRSGRHNEQFF
CDR3 length: 13; D gene: -; clone size: once; J gene: TRBJ2-1; V gene: TRBV27; CDR3 DNA: TGTGCCAGCGCCTTTTCTGGGCTCAATGAGCAGTTCTTC; CDR3 protein: CASAFSGLNEQFF
CDR3 length: 18; D gene: TRBD2; clone size: -; J gene: TRBJ2-3; V gene: TRBV7-8; CDR3 DNA: TGTGCCAGCAGCTTAGCGCCTAGCGGGAGCCCTAGCACAGATACGCAGTATTTT; CDR3 protein: CASSLAPSGSPSTDTQYF
CDR3 length: 15; D gene: -; clone size: -; J gene: TRBJ1-4; V gene: TRBV20-1; CDR3 DNA: TGCAGTGCTAGTTCACCCTCCGGGGGGCAGGAAAAACTGTTTTTT; CDR3 protein: CSASSPSGGQEKLFF
CDR3 length: 16; D gene: -; clone size: -; J gene: TRBJ1-5; V gene: TRBV2; CDR3 DNA: TGTGCCAGCAGACAGGGAACGGTTGGCCCCATTCAGCCCCAGCATTTT; CDR3 protein: CASRQGTVGPIQPQHF
CDR3 length: 14; D gene: -; clone size: -; J gene: TRBJ2-3; V gene: TRBV6-5; CDR3 DNA: TGTGCCAGCAGACCGAGAGGCCTCACAGATACGCAGTATTTT; CDR3 protein: CASRPRGLTDTQYF
CDR3 length: 14; D gene: TRBD2; clone size: -; J gene: TRBJ2-7; V gene: TRBV9; CDR3 DNA: TGTGCCAGCAGCGGGACTAGCGGCTCCTACGAGCAGTACTTC; CDR3 protein: CASSGTSGSYEQYF
CDR3 length: 13; D gene: TRBD2; clone size: -; J gene: TRBJ2-1; V gene: TRBV19; CDR3 DNA: TGTGCCAGTAGTGTAATAGCGGGAAACGAGCAGTTCTTC; CDR3 protein: CASSVIAGNEQFF
CDR3 length: 14; D gene: TRBD1; clone size: -; J gene: TRBJ2-7; V gene: TRBV27; CDR3 DNA: TGTGCCATCCCCCTACAGGGGGCTTCCTACGAGCAGTACTTC; CDR3 protein: CAIPLQGASYEQYF
CDR3 length: 12; D gene: -; clone size: -; J gene: TRBJ1-6; V gene: TRBV28; CDR3 DNA: TGTGCCAGCAGTTTTAATAATTCACCCCTCCACTTT; CDR3 protein: CASSFNNSPLHF
CDR3 length: 15; D gene: TRBD1; clone size: -; J gene: TRBJ2-4; V gene: TRBV7-2; CDR3 DNA: TGTGCCAGCAGCTCCCAGGACAGGGTTCAAAACATTCAGTACTTC; CDR3 protein: CASSSQDRVQNIQYF
CDR3 length: 14; D gene: TRBD2; clone size: medium-sized; J gene: TRBJ2-1; V gene: TRBV6-2/TRBV6-3; CDR3 DNA: TGTGCCAGCAGCCCCGGGACTAGCGTCAGTGAGCAGTTCTTC; CDR3 protein: CASSPGTSVSEQFF
CDR3 length: 14; D gene: -; clone size: -; J gene: TRBJ2-1; V gene: TRBV3-1/TRBV3-2; CDR3 DNA: TGTGCCAGCAGCCAAGGTCCGGGTCTGACTGAGCAGTTCTTC; CDR3 protein: CASSQGPGLTEQFF